This T cell receptor (beta chain) was recovered during a study of T cells in localized non-small cell lung cancer. Study results and caveats: Across samples, adjacent lung featured a median around 56 of the top 100 tumor clones. Those with higher blood T cell density had longer overall survival. Because researchers sequenced only one region of the tumor, heterogeneity is still possible.

Looked up from germline, CDR1 is SGHDN and CDR2 is FVKESK. Trimming stripped 3 bases from V and 4 bases from J, with 9 bases between. This CDR3 spans 13 amino acids. With regard to this clone: Its cognate antigen is unknown.

Sequencing was performed with immunoSEQ multiplex PCR; in TCRdb, only in-frame clones are kept and a portion is missing. The sample gives about 3,700 clones, under 30% of which show up once; over 6.5% is in the top ten. J is TRBJ1-2 and V is TRBV14, with a weak D call TRBD1 (5 bases). The source is a woman aged 35-70 years with stage I lung adenocarcinoma. Here the sequenced sample was lung tumor tissue, taken before any cancer treatment. CDR3 loop: CASSQPGVYGYTF. CDR3 DNA: TGTGCCAGCAGCCAGCCGGGGGTCTATGGCTACACCTTC.